This T cell receptor (beta chain) was sequenced for a study of blood T cell repertoires in COVID-19. Across the whole study: Sites in the United States, Italy and Spain provided acute and convalescent COVID-19 samples.

CDR3 length: 15 amino acids. Trimming took 3 bases from V and 6 from J; bases not matched to a gene: 8. CDR1 and CDR2 from the germline V gene are MDHEN and SYDVKM. Authors' methods: Reference gene primer amplification in the assay estimated nucleated cell counts. The repertoire was sequenced with immunoSEQ multiplex PCR; TCRdb's copy has only in-frame clones and lacks some. The V and J calls and the clone size are those of that table, but D and trimming were determined from the DNA. Of about 120,000 clones detected, 65% to 90% appear once; the ten largest clones hold approximately 11%. Sequencing was performed on peripheral blood. The J gene is TRBJ1-1, the V gene TRBV28, with TRBD1 identical over 9 bases. This TCR was recovered from a man older than 75 with acute or convalescent COVID-19. CDR3 protein: CASSLGGTGWSEAFF. The CDR3 region has the DNA TGTGCCAGCAGTTTGGGAGGGACAGGGTGGTCTGAAGCTTTCTTT.